The rows below give T cell receptor beta chains drawn from one sample of a study of T cells in Graves' hyperthyroidism and ophthalmopathy. TCRdb reprocessed the multiplex PCR reads via MiXCR and lists one record per CDR3 protein. Among approximately 600,000 distinct CDR3 sequences listed, roughly 16% were seen once. Sequenced sample: blood. The receptors derive from a young woman with Graves' hyperthyroidism. The CDR3 runs from the conserved cysteine through the conserved F or W. Each record gives: clone size, J gene, V gene, D gene, CDR3 length, CDR3 protein, CDR3 DNA. A D gene is named only where the DNA matches it firmly. The size of a clone is reported for some rows only, either as once, few or many, or as a class for expanded clones.

many,TRBJ2-1,TRBV7-2,-,14,CASSLLSALNEQFF,TGTGCCAGCAGCTTACTATCAGCTCTCAATGAGCAGTTCTTC
-,TRBJ1-1,TRBV20-1,TRBD1,14,CSADRGTTNTEAFF,TGCAGTGCCGACAGGGGAACCACGAACACTGAAGCTTTCTTT
many,TRBJ2-1,TRBV30,-,12,CAWSGGVAEQFF,TGTGCCTGGAGTGGGGGAGTTGCTGAGCAGTTCTTC
many,TRBJ1-2,TRBV5-6,TRBD1,14,CASSGGQTNYGYTF,TGTGCCAGCAGCGGGGGACAGACTAACTATGGCTACACCTTC
few,TRBJ2-3,TRBV20-1,-,15,CSASVVGRGTGTQYF,TGCAGTGCTAGTGTTGTCGGGAGGGGGACAGGTACGCAGTATTTT
few,TRBJ2-3,TRBV12-3/TRBV12-4,-,12,CASSTSRDTQYF,TGTGCCAGCAGCACGAGCCGGGATACGCAGTATTTT
-,TRBJ2-1,TRBV6-5,-,14,CASSYSSSHNEQFF,TGTGCCAGCAGTTACTCGAGTTCCCACAATGAGCAGTTCTTC
many,TRBJ2-1,TRBV28,-,16,CASSPHHGRPTNEQFF,TGTGCCAGCAGTCCACACCACGGCCGGCCCACCAATGAGCAGTTCTTC
-,TRBJ1-5,TRBV12-3/TRBV12-4,-,17,CASSQGLNPHIWQPQHF,TGTGCCAGCAGTCAAGGGCTCAATCCACACATCTGGCAGCCCCAGCATTTT
few,TRBJ2-3,TRBV20-1,-,13,CSARAVGSDTQYF,TGCAGTGCTAGGGCGGTCGGTTCAGATACGCAGTATTTT
many,TRBJ1-2,TRBV5-1,-,13,CASSLGGALGYTF,TGCGCCAGCAGCTTGGGGGGGGCGCTGGGCTACACCTTC
-,TRBJ1-2,TRBV27,-,14,CASSLSPRAYGYTF,TGTGCCAGCAGTTTATCCCCCAGGGCTTATGGCTACACCTTC
few,TRBJ1-4,TRBV19,TRBD1,14,CASSKTGKEEKLFF,TGTGCCAGTAGCAAGACAGGGAAGGAGGAGAAACTGTTTTTT
few,TRBJ1-1,TRBV7-9,TRBD1,18,CASSWDRDRGRGRAEAFF,TGTGCCAGCAGCTGGGACCGGGACAGGGGAAGGGGGAGGGCTGAAGCTTTCTTT
many,TRBJ1-2,TRBV28,-,11,CASSFRVGYTF,TGTGCCAGCAGTTTCAGAGTTGGCTACACCTTC
-,TRBJ2-5,TRBV6-1,-,15,CASSGTVKSQETQYF,TGTGCCAGCAGTGGAACCGTGAAGAGCCAGGAGACCCAGTACTTC
many,TRBJ2-3,TRBV7-2,TRBD2,16,CASSLGLAGVIDTQYF,TGTGCCAGCAGCTTGGGACTAGCGGGAGTGATAGATACGCAGTATTTT
many,TRBJ1-1,TRBV6-6,-,16,CASSYSSRGMNTEAFF,TGTGCCAGCAGTTACTCGAGTAGAGGGATGAACACTGAAGCTTTCTTT
-,TRBJ2-2,TRBV6-2/TRBV6-3,-,15,CASSTRQRGTGELFF,TGTGCCAGCAGTACACGACAGAGAGGCACCGGGGAGCTGTTTTTT
few,TRBJ2-3,TRBV5-1,-,15,CASSSGRGATDTQYF,TGCGCCAGCAGCTCAGGACGAGGAGCCACAGATACGCAGTATTTT
many,TRBJ2-7,TRBV27,-,14,CASSSGVSSYEQYF,TGTGCCAGCAGTTCAGGGGTGAGCTCCTACGAGCAGTACTTC
few,TRBJ1-6,TRBV20-1,-,14,CSARDGPYNSPLHF,TGCAGTGCTAGGGACGGACCTTATAATTCACCCCTCCACTTT
many,TRBJ2-7,TRBV28,-,14,CASSLYTGAYEQYF,TGTGCCAGCAGTTTATATACAGGAGCCTACGAGCAGTACTTC
-,TRBJ2-2,TRBV30,TRBD1,15,CAWRPGQGVTGELFF,TGTGCCTGGAGGCCGGGACAGGGGGTCACCGGGGAGCTGTTTTTT
-,TRBJ1-5,TRBV12-3/TRBV12-4,-,15,CASSFEGVSNQPQHF,TGTGCCAGCAGTTTTGAGGGGGTAAGCAATCAGCCCCAGCATTTT
few,TRBJ1-1,TRBV28,-,14,CASSQEMGFTEAFF,TGTGCCAGCAGCCAAGAAATGGGCTTCACTGAAGCTTTCTTT
many,TRBJ2-5,TRBV2,-,15,CASSEARLFEETQYF,TGTGCCAGCAGTGAAGCGCGTCTATTTGAAGAGACCCAGTACTTC
-,TRBJ2-5,TRBV28,-,17,CASSLEPQGAVGETQYF,TGTGCCAGCAGTTTGGAACCGCAGGGAGCGGTTGGTGAGACCCAGTACTTC
many,TRBJ2-7,TRBV7-2,-,13,CASSLDRSYEQYF,TGTGCCAGCAGCTTAGATCGTTCCTACGAGCAGTACTTC
few,TRBJ2-5,TRBV29-1,-,15,CSVEGELAREETQYF,TGCAGCGTTGAAGGAGAGCTCGCGAGGGAAGAGACCCAGTACTTC
-,TRBJ2-1,TRBV20-1,TRBD2,17,CSARTPWGGSTYNEQFF,TGCAGTGCTAGAACCCCCTGGGGGGGGAGCACCTACAATGAGCAGTTCTTC
-,TRBJ2-5,TRBV6-9,-,15,CASSYLIGGQETQYF,TGTGCCAGCAGTTACCTTATAGGGGGACAAGAGACCCAGTACTTC
many,TRBJ1-5,TRBV12-3/TRBV12-4,-,14,CASSFLGRDQPQHF,TGTGCCAGCAGTTTCTTGGGGAGGGATCAGCCCCAGCATTTT